The present T cell receptor (beta chain) was sequenced within a study of blood T cells in healthy people across ages. With a J-beta primer mix and a sample-barcoded 5' primer, a second PCR ran 7 to 11 cycles. MiXCR, applied by TCRdb to the 5' RACE reads, yields one record per CDR3 protein. In the table there are hundreds of thousands of distinct CDR3 sequences, roughly 64% of which are singletons. Germline-derived CDR1 and CDR2 are SEHNR and FQNEAQ (reference sequence). Deletions cut 0 bases from V and 6 bases from J, with 3 bases between. The CDR3 is 13 residues long. The receptor's source is a man younger than 45 in good health. The chain carries TRBV7-9 and TRBJ2-6; D gene unclear. Sequencing input: blood. The CDR3 bases are TGTGCCAGCAGCTTAGCACAGGCCAACGTCCTGACTTTC. Protein sequence: CASSLAQANVLTF.